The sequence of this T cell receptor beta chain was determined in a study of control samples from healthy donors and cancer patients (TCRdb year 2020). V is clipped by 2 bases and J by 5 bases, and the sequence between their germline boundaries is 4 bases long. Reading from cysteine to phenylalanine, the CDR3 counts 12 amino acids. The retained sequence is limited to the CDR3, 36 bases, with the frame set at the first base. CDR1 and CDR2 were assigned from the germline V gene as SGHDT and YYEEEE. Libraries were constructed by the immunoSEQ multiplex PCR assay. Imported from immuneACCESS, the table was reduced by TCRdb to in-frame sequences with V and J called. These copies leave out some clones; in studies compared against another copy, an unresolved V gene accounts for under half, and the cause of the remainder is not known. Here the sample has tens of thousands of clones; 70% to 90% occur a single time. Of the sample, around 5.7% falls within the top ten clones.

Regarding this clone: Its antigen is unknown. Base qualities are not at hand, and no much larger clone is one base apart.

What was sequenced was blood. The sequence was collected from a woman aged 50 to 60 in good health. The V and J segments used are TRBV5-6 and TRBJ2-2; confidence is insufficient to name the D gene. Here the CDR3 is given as CASSFKTGELFF. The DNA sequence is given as TGTGCCAGCAGCTTCAAAACCGGGGAGCTGTTTTTT.